This T cell receptor (beta chain) was profiled in a study of T cell responses to AZD1222 COVID-19 vaccine. Background on the study: Pooling was applied to second doses at about 4 or about 12 weeks. Study results and limitations: CD4 TCRs associated with vaccination spanned spike, dominating at 160-218 and 743-854. Among the donors, most were white British and more were female, and clonal diversity was possibly underestimated. Scientists sampled the repertoires only once the peak T cell response had passed.

Profiled with immunoSEQ multiplex PCR; TCRdb holds only in-frame clones, not every one. Of roughly 120,000 clones in the sample, about 89% were seen once. Note on this clone: The antigen is undetermined.

Trimming removed 5 bases from V and 0 bases from J; junction bases left unmatched: 4. Germline V gene sequence: CDR1 MDHEN, CDR2 SYDVKM. This CDR3 is built from 17 residues. The V gene is TRBV28, the J gene TRBJ2-6; 10 positions agree with TRBD1. This clonotype was sampled from an adult in good health. The sample consisted of peripheral blood, taken on day 0 of AZD1222 vaccination. The CDR3 sequence: CASSLTGGLSGANVLTF. Here the CDR3 DNA reads TGTGCCAGCAGTCTGACAGGGGGCCTCTCTGGGGCCAACGTCCTGACTTTC.